Listed below are T cell receptor beta chains from one sample, sequenced in a study of cytomegalovirus exposure and HLA in healthy donors. Profiled with immunoSEQ multiplex PCR; TCRdb holds only in-frame clones, not every one. The data show some 140,000 clones, with 65% to 85% seen just once and roughly 1.5% held by the top ten. Sequencing used PBMCs. These receptors came from a young woman in good health and CMV-seronegative. CDR3s include the opening cysteine and the closing phenylalanine or tryptophan. The order of the fields is V gene, J gene, CDR3 protein.

V: TRBV30
J: TRBJ1-1
CDR3: CAFNGEVGTEAFF

V: TRBV10-3
J: TRBJ2-4
CDR3: CAISQGRLSYF

V: TRBV29-1
J: TRBJ2-3
CDR3: CSVERSGGLGDTQYF

V: TRBV6-1
J: TRBJ1-1
CDR3: CASRYAGYTEAFF

V: TRBV6-1
J: TRBJ2-3
CDR3: CASSDPLFMTSGTTDTQYF

V: TRBV9
J: TRBJ1-2
CDR3: CASSVGQGRGYGYTF

V: TRBV5-1
J: TRBJ1-5
CDR3: CASSLQDQPQHF

V: TRBV9
J: TRBJ2-3
CDR3: CASSVTGDTQYF

V: TRBV5-1
J: TRBJ1-1
CDR3: CASSLLGGQDTEAFF

V: TRBV7-9
J: TRBJ2-1
CDR3: CASSLRGPGTSGRNNEQFF

V: TRBV2
J: TRBJ1-2
CDR3: CASRVQGAGYGYTF

V: TRBV5-1
J: TRBJ2-1
CDR3: CASSLGGTSSANEQFF

V: TRBV5-8
J: TRBJ2-2
CDR3: CASRTGDTNTGELFF

V: TRBV2
J: TRBJ2-7
CDR3: CASSEELAVYEQYF

V: TRBV28
J: TRBJ2-3
CDR3: CASSFKGLPPGAQYF

V: TRBV4-1
J: TRBJ1-1
CDR3: CASSQDRRTATEAFF

V: TRBV30
J: TRBJ2-4
CDR3: CAWNPVGGNIQYF

V: TRBV5-1
J: TRBJ1-2
CDR3: CASSTGQGADYTF

V: TRBV5-1
J: TRBJ2-5
CDR3: CASSLTTSGAQETQYF

V: TRBV6-1
J: TRBJ1-2
CDR3: CASSELYLGRGYGYTF

V: TRBV11-1
J: TRBJ2-1
CDR3: CASSSSRDNYNEQFF

V: TRBV6-6
J: TRBJ2-5
CDR3: CASSPSTGKETQYF

V: TRBV7-7
J: TRBJ2-1
CDR3: CASSVETSGYNEQFF

V: TRBV7-2
J: TRBJ1-5
CDR3: CASSLGQTNQPQHF

V: TRBV19
J: TRBJ1-2
CDR3: CASSKQGDYGYTF

V: TRBV7-7
J: TRBJ2-7
CDR3: CASSPDRNPTYEQYF

V: TRBV6-5
J: TRBJ1-5
CDR3: CASCQRNQPQHF

V: TRBV12-5
J: TRBJ2-7
CDR3: CASGSSREQYF

V: TRBV13
J: TRBJ2-7
CDR3: CASSFRAGAYEQYF

V: TRBV18
J: TRBJ2-3
CDR3: CASSPGLAGVADTQYF

V: TRBV11-2
J: TRBJ1-1
CDR3: CASSVDSEAFF

V: TRBV2
J: TRBJ2-1
CDR3: CASSERRVGYNEQFF

V: TRBV5-6
J: TRBJ2-3
CDR3: CASSNLGGGDTQYF

V: TRBV29-1
J: TRBJ1-1
CDR3: CSVADTASTEAFF

V: TRBV25-1
J: TRBJ2-5
CDR3: CASSEGGTSGAQETQYF

V: TRBV6-6
J: TRBJ1-5
CDR3: CASKHRGSNQPQHF

V: TRBV18
J: TRBJ1-1
CDR3: CASVQGANTEAFF

V: TRBV10-1
J: TRBJ1-5
CDR3: CASSGQQNQPQHF

V: TRBV19
J: TRBJ2-7
CDR3: CASSNRDRDHEQYF

V: TRBV6-1
J: TRBJ2-3
CDR3: CASSERVSGSGGVTQYF